One and the same sample provided the 17 T cell receptor beta chains below, sequenced in a study of cytomegalovirus exposure and HLA in healthy donors. Primers for the PCR totalled 60 Vbeta and 13 Jbeta. Produced via immunoSEQ multiplex PCR; TCRdb's table is partial and in-frame only. Of about 130,000 clones in the sample, about 82% are singletons; the top ten hold roughly 1.2%. Sequencing was done on a sample of PBMCs. All receptors come from a boy between 10 and 17 years old in good health and CMV-seronegative.

This chain joins TRBV27 and TRBJ2-1; 8 bases are shared with TRBD2. Looked up from germline, CDR1 is MNHEY and CDR2 is SMNVEV (reference sequence). Trimming cost V 6 bases and J 1 base; bases outside gene matches: 5. This CDR3 comprises 15 residues. CDR3 in amino acids: CASSLRGGSYNEQFF. The DNA for the CDR3 is TGTGCCAGCAGCCTTCGGGGGGGATCCTACAATGAGCAGTTCTTC.

V and J are TRBV4-1 and TRBJ2-3; TRBD2 matches 7 bases. This CDR3 spans 17 amino acids. Per the germline V gene, CDR1 is MGHRA and CDR2 is YSYEKL. J lost 4 bases, V lost 4 bases, and 14 bases had no gene match. CDR3 amino acids: CASSLRTGGLGADTQYF. The CDR3 nucleotides read TGCGCCAGCAGCCTCCGTACGGGGGGACTTGGGGCAGATACGCAGTATTTT.

The sample holds many counts of this clone. The chain recombines TRBV5-4 with TRBJ1-1, with D possibly being TRBD1 (6 bases). The length of the CDR3 is 14 residues. V was trimmed by 10 bases and J by 3 bases, leaving 19 bases between them. The germline CDR1 and CDR2 sequences are SGHNT and YYREEE (reference sequence). CDR3 region: CAGNRVGADTEAFF. The CDR3 region has the DNA TGTGCCGGAAACAGGGTTGGGGCAGACACTGAAGCTTTCTTT. The variable domain in full, completed from reference TRBV5-4 and TRBJ1-1, reads ETGVTQSPTHLIKTRGQQVTLRCSSQSGHNTVSWYQQALGQGPQFIFQYYREEENGRGNFPPRFSGLQFPNYSSELNVNALELDDSALYLCAGNRVGADTEAFFGQGTRLTVV.

Note on this clone: This sample also contains other DNA sequences that code for the same CDR3. The CDR3 region has the DNA TGTGCCTGGCAACAGGGATACGAGCAGTACTTC. This sequence encodes CAWQQGYEQYF. This rearrangement joins TRBV30 to TRBJ2-7, with D possibly matching TRBD1 (6 bases). V gave up 5 bases and J gave up 4 bases, with 9 bases separating them. The CDR3 is 11 residues long. In germline, CDR1 is GTSNPN, CDR2 SVGIG (reference sequence).

The chain carries TRBV6-4 and TRBJ1-2, with 8 bases fitting TRBD1. Trimming removed 4 bases from V and 6 bases from J; junction bases left unmatched: 13. In germline, CDR1 is MRHNA, CDR2 SNTAGT. This CDR3 contains 16 residues. The CDR3 region has the DNA TGTGCCAGCAGTGCGCGGGCAGGGGGCCATCCAGATGGCTACACCTTC. The encoded protein is CASSARAGGHPDGYTF.

The V gene is TRBV30, the J gene TRBJ2-5; possible D gene TRBD2, 5 bases. Looked up from germline, CDR1 is GTSNPN and CDR2 is SVGIG (reference sequence). V was pared by 4 bases and J by 3 bases, with 18 bases between. There are 15 residues in the CDR3. In nucleotides, the CDR3 is TGTGCCTGGACCCCTTGGGGAGCGGTTGAAGAGACCCAGTACTTC. Encoded protein: CAWTPWGAVEETQYF.

The chain uses TRBV11-3 and TRBJ2-5, with 7 nucleotides matching TRBD1. CDR3 length: 13 residues. From germline, CDR1 is SGHNT and CDR2 YENEEA. J was trimmed by 5 bases and V by 6 bases; bases with no gene match: 6. The CDR3: CASRSHRGETQYF. CDR3 nucleotides: TGTGCCAGCAGAAGCCACAGGGGTGAGACCCAGTACTTC.

This clone was recorded a few times. The chain links TRBV12-5 to TRBJ1-1; TRBD1 is a possible D gene (5 bases). CDR3 size: 12 residues. Trimming stripped 6 bases from V and 8 bases from J, with 13 bases between. Germline V gives CDR1 LGHNT, CDR2 FRNRAP. CDR3: CASGPSNREAFF. CDR3 nucleotides: TGTGCTAGTGGCCCGTCCAACAGGGAAGCTTTCTTT.

The chain links TRBV13 to TRBJ2-2, with D hard to call. The CDR3 runs 13 residues. In germline, CDR1 is PRHDT, CDR2 FYEKMQ (reference sequence). The V end was cut by 0 bases, the J end by 6 bases, with 5 bases between. The CDR3 nucleotides read TGTGCCAGCAGCTTAGGGTCAGCCGGGGAGCTGTTTTTT. It codes for CASSLGSAGELFF.

V usage is TRBV4-1 and J usage is TRBJ2-7; 7 nucleotides line up with TRBD2. Trimming took 1 base from V and 1 from J; bases not matched to a gene: 10. Germline CDR1 MGHRA, CDR2 YSYEKL. CDR3 length: 17 amino acids. The CDR3 spells CASSQATGTTISYEQYF. In nucleotides, the CDR3 is TGCGCCAGCAGCCAAGCAACCGGGACTACCATATCCTACGAGCAGTACTTC.

This rearrangement joins TRBV9 to TRBJ1-1; D unclear. V lost 0 bases, J lost 7 bases, and 13 bases lay in between. The CDR3 has 14 residues. CDR1 and CDR2 (germline): SGDLS, YYNGEE. Here the CDR3 reads CASSVDGDGIEAFF. CDR3 in DNA: TGTGCCAGCAGCGTAGATGGTGACGGGATTGAAGCTTTCTTT.

CDR3 sequence reads: CASSWDRGEQYF. CDR3 coding DNA: TGCGCCAGCAGCTGGGACAGGGGCGAGCAGTACTTC. The chain is built from TRBV5-1 and TRBJ2-7; 10 nucleotides match TRBD1. V was pared by 3 bases and J by 6 bases, with 0 bases of the junction left unmatched. Germline CDR1 is SGHRS and CDR2 is YFSETQ. The CDR3 contains 12 residues.

The chain links TRBV5-4 to TRBJ2-5, with a tentative D call TRBD2 (5 bases). CDR1 and CDR2 (germline): SGHNT, YYREEE (reference sequence). V lost 4 bases and J lost 2, with 6 bases in between. This CDR3 region has 12 residues. CDR3 nucleotides: TGTGCCAGCAGCGGGGAGCAAGAGACCCAGTACTTC. Residues: CASSGEQETQYF.

CDR3 DNA sequence: TGCGCCAGCAGTCCAGCTTTAGCCGAGCAGTACTTC. Its protein product is CASSPALAEQYF. The V gene is TRBV10-1, the J gene TRBJ2-7; D gene unclear. The CDR3 consists of 12 residues. V was clipped by 5 bases and J by 6 bases, with 11 bases between them. Germline CDR1 reads WNHNN; CDR2 reads SYGVQD (reference sequence).

This clone was detected only a few times. This chain joins TRBV29-1 and TRBJ1-1; D is undetermined. V was cut by 6 bases and J by 0 bases, with 17 bases left in between. Germline V CDR1 and CDR2: SQVTM, ANQGSEA. The CDR3 loop spans 15 amino acids. The CDR3 nucleotides read TGCAGCGTAGACCCTCAGGATATCATGAACACTGAAGCTTTCTTT. Its protein product is CSVDPQDIMNTEAFF.

This clone was detected a few times. Other DNA sequences of this sample code for an identical CDR3. V and J are TRBV6-5 and TRBJ2-7; perhaps TRBD2 as D (6 bases). Germline V lookup: CDR1 MNHEY, CDR2 SVGAGI. The CDR3 has 14 residues. V gave up 2 bases and J gave up 1 base, with 9 bases separating them. The CDR3 here is CASSYGGTSYEQYF. For the CDR3, the DNA is TGTGCCAGCAGTTACGGGGGGACTTCCTACGAGCAGTACTTC.

The V gene is TRBV6-1, the J gene TRBJ2-7; D is possibly TRBD1 (5 bases). The CDR3 sequence is 13 residues long. The germline CDR1 and CDR2 sequences are MNHNS and SASEGT. V was pared by 10 bases and J by 2 bases, with 15 bases between. The CDR3 here is CAITTEPPYEQYF. In DNA form, the CDR3 reads TGTGCCATTACGACAGAGCCCCCCTACGAGCAGTACTTC.